Presented here are 25 T cell receptor beta chains from one specimen sequenced in a study of blood T cell repertoires in COVID-19 (dated by TCRdb to 2020 to 2022). Receptors were amplified or captured by the immunoSEQ multiplex PCR assay. Sourced from immuneACCESS, this table was stored by TCRdb with only in-frame sequences that have V and J called. A share of the clones is absent; for the studies checked, an unresolved V gene accounts for under half, and the remainder has no known explanation. The sample has more than 250,000 clones on record, 75% to 90% of them singletons. The ten largest clones represent just under 6.5% of the sample. The sequenced sample consisted of peripheral blood. The receptors were gathered from a woman in her 50s with COVID-19, enrolled during active disease.

The genes are TRBV2 and TRBJ2-3, with 13 bases matching TRBD2. The trim removed 4 bases at V and 3 bases at J, leaving 4 bases unmatched. CDR1 is SNHLY and CDR2 is FYNNEI in the germline V gene. CDR3 size: 16 residues. The CDR3 bases are TGTGCCAGCAGTGCCACTAGCGGGAGGGGGACAGATACGCAGTATTTT. Its protein product is CASSATSGRGTDTQYF.

The CDR3 DNA is TGCAGCAGCAGGGGGCATCTGCTCAATGAGCAGTTCTTC. This codes for CSSRGHLLNEQFF. The chain employs TRBV29-1 and TRBJ2-1, with 8 nucleotides matching TRBD1. The ends lost 8 bases at V and 6 bases at J; junction bases unmatched: 9. This CDR3 contains 13 residues. From germline, CDR1 is SQVTM and CDR2 ANQGSEA.

V gene TRBV7-8 combines with J gene TRBJ2-5; TRBD2 agrees at 9 bases. Germline trimming cut 4 bases from V and 4 bases from J; bases unmatched to any gene: 10. The CDR3 is 16 residues long. In germline, CDR1 is SGHVS, CDR2 FQNEAQ. CDR3 nucleotide sequence: TGTGCCAGCAGCTCATCGTTCGGGCGGGAGGGAGAGACCCAGTACTTC. It specifies CASSSSFGREGETQYF.

The V and J genes are TRBV19 and TRBJ2-7; TRBD2 agrees at 7 bases. The junction had 4 bases not matched to a gene; V was cut back by 1 base and J by 1 base. The CDR3 runs 15 residues. Germline-derived CDR1 and CDR2 are LNHDA and SQIVND (reference sequence). DNA for the CDR3: TGTGCCAGTAGTATAGTTGCAGCGGGATCCTACGAGCAGTACTTC. Amino acids: CASSIVAAGSYEQYF.

Only a few counts were recorded for this clone. The CDR3 DNA reads TGTGCCAGCAGTCCCCGACAAGGCACAGATACGCAGTATTTT. Its protein product is CASSPRQGTDTQYF. V and J are TRBV27 and TRBJ2-3; D is undetermined. Trimming shortened V by 5 bases and J by 1 base, and 10 bases separated the two germline ends. The germline CDR1 and CDR2 sequences are MNHEY and SMNVEV (reference sequence). The CDR3 has 14 amino acids.

V usage is TRBV19 and J usage is TRBJ1-5, with D possibly being TRBD1 (6 bases). Germline V gives CDR1 LNHDA, CDR2 SQIVND (reference sequence). This CDR3 comprises 15 residues. V shed 2 bases and J shed 0 bases, with 8 bases lying between them. CDR3 in amino acids: CASSIHRDSNQPQHF. As DNA, the CDR3 is TGTGCCAGTAGTATACACAGGGATAGCAATCAGCCCCAGCATTTT.

The rearrangement joins TRBV12-2 to TRBJ2-7; whether TRBD2, the table's D call, matches the DNA was not checked. TRBV12-2 is noted as a pseudogene. This CDR3 has 18 residues. The CDR3 DNA follows: TGTGCAAGTCGCTTAGCCTTTTTGAGCGGGAAAAGGGGCGGCGAGCAGTACTTC. Protein sequence: CASRLAFLSGKRGGEQYF.

The J gene is TRBJ2-1, the V gene TRBV27; D perhaps matches TRBD2 (6 bases). CDR3 length equals 13 residues. Trimming took off 3 bases at V and 6 bases at J, with 9 bases between the two ends. The germline gives CDR1 MNHEY, CDR2 SMNVEV (reference sequence). In DNA form, the CDR3 reads TGTGCCAGCAGTTTTTCCGGGAGCAATGAGCAGTTCTTC. Translating it yields CASSFSGSNEQFF.

V and J are TRBV2 and TRBJ1-5; TRBD1 aligns across 10 bases. This CDR3 comprises 13 residues. Germline CDR1 SNHLY, CDR2 FYNNEI. Trimming cost V 6 bases and J 8 bases; bases outside gene matches: 4. The CDR3 spells CASRGDRGEPQHF. CDR3 in DNA: TGTGCCAGCAGGGGGGACAGGGGCGAGCCCCAGCATTTT.

The chain combines TRBV6-1 with TRBJ1-4, with D hard to call. The germline V and J ends were trimmed by 0 bases and 8 bases, with 10 bases remaining between them. CDR3 size: 14 residues. Per the germline V gene, CDR1 is MNHNS and CDR2 is SASEGT. CDR3 amino acids: CASSEAREREKLFF. Written as DNA, the CDR3 is TGTGCCAGCAGTGAAGCCCGGGAACGGGAAAAACTGTTTTTT.

This sequence joins TRBV7-9 and TRBJ1-2; TRBD1 matches at 9 bases. Trimming at V came to 5 bases and at J to 2 bases, leaving 3 bases not matched to a gene. The CDR3 has 14 amino acids. Germline V gene sequence: CDR1 SEHNR, CDR2 FQNEAQ (reference sequence). This CDR3 reads CASSPGQGNYGYTF. In nucleotides, the CDR3 is TGTGCCAGCAGCCCGGGACAGGGAAACTATGGCTACACCTTC.

As to this clone: Compared with germline, one end of the junction differs, possibly owing to a read error. The chain employs TRBV5-1 and TRBJ2-7; 9 bases map to TRBD1. In germline, CDR1 is SGHRS, CDR2 YFSETQ. This CDR3 is 18 amino acids long. The DNA of the CDR3 is TGCGCCAGCAGCTTGGGTTACCACCGGGACAGGGCCTCCTACGGGCAGTACTTC. Its translation is CASSLGYHRDRASYGQYF.

The chain employs TRBV6-5 and TRBJ2-7; D gene ambiguous. Trimming took 1 base from V and 2 from J, leaving 9 bases between them. CDR3 length: 14 amino acids. Germline CDR1 and CDR2: MNHEY and SVGAGI. The CDR3 loop is CASSYFPTAYEQYF. Written as DNA, the CDR3 is TGTGCCAGCAGTTACTTTCCCACGGCCTACGAGCAGTACTTC.

The chain has TRBV4-1 and TRBJ2-3; TRBD2 agrees at 10 bases. CDR1 is MGHRA and CDR2 is YSYEKL in the germline V gene. CDR3 length: 16 residues. V lost 2 bases and J lost 2; bases outside the gene matches: 4. The CDR3: CASSQTGLAYTDTQYF. The CDR3 nucleotides read TGCGCCAGCAGCCAAACGGGACTAGCGTACACAGATACGCAGTATTTT.

The CDR3 nucleotides are TGTGCCAGCGCCACCCCAGGGATTAGGGGCTACACCTTC. Amino acid sequence: CASATPGIRGYTF. This sequence joins TRBV27 and TRBJ1-2; maybe TRBD1 (5 bases). V gave up 8 bases and J gave up 8 bases, with 18 bases separating them. The CDR3 has 13 residues. Per germline, CDR1 MNHEY and CDR2 SMNVEV (reference sequence).

This chain links TRBV5-4 with TRBJ2-3, with a possible D match to TRBD2 (5 bases). Germline CDR1 SGHNT, CDR2 YYREEE (reference sequence). CDR3 length equals 20 residues. Trimming removed 0 bases from V and 0 bases from J, with 23 bases in between. Here the CDR3 DNA reads TGTGCCAGCAGCTTGGCCTGGGGAGCGGAGCCCAGTGCTAGCACAGATACGCAGTATTTT. It yields the protein CASSLAWGAEPSASTDTQYF.

The chain combines TRBV20-1 with TRBJ2-1; 7 bases are shared with TRBD2. V was pared by 3 bases and J by 8 bases, with 10 bases of the junction left unmatched. This CDR3 contains 14 residues. Germline V CDR1 and CDR2: DFQATT, SNEGSKA (reference sequence). CDR3 nucleotide sequence: TGCAGTGCTAGTGAGGGGAGGGGTCGCGATGAGCAGTTCTTC. Translated: CSASEGRGRDEQFF.

The chain has TRBV15 and TRBJ2-2, with D perhaps matching TRBD1 (6 bases). V lost 1 base, J lost 3 bases, and 9 bases lay in between. Germline V lookup: CDR1 LNHNV, CDR2 YYDKDF (reference sequence). The CDR3 spans 15 residues. CDR3 loop: CATSRAGADTGELFF. CDR3 in DNA: TGTGCCACCAGCAGAGCAGGGGCCGACACCGGGGAGCTGTTTTTT.

This chain uses TRBV27 with TRBJ2-7; TRBD2 might be the D (6 bases). This CDR3 is built from 11 residues. Germline CDR1 reads MNHEY; CDR2 reads SMNVEV (reference sequence). Trimming removed 10 bases at V and 7 bases at J, with 14 bases between. CDR3 residues: CATLTAGEQYF. The DNA of the CDR3 is TGTGCCACCTTAACGGCGGGGGAGCAGTACTTC.

The chain is built from TRBV29-1 and TRBJ2-1; 8 bases are shared with TRBD1. This CDR3 spans 14 amino acids. The junction had 6 bases not matched to a gene; V was cut back by 6 bases and J by 2 bases. The germline gives CDR1 SQVTM, CDR2 ANQGSEA. The CDR3 sequence: CSVYGQGPYNEQFF. The CDR3 DNA follows: TGCAGCGTCTACGGACAGGGACCCTACAATGAGCAGTTCTTC.

The chain links TRBV30 to TRBJ1-2, with TRBD1 as a possible D gene (5 bases). The V end was cut by 2 bases, the J end by 6 bases, with 16 bases between. The germline V gene encodes CDR1 GTSNPN and CDR2 SVGIG (reference sequence). CDR3 size: 14 residues. The CDR3 DNA reads as TGTGCCTGGAGTCCCCGGAGGGGTGGCGATGGCTACACCTTC. It specifies CAWSPRRGGDGYTF.

The chain recombines TRBV7-8 with TRBJ2-3, with 9 bases identical to TRBD1. The CDR3 consists of 16 residues. CDR1 and CDR2 from the germline V gene are SGHVS and FQNEAQ. Trimming cost V 4 bases and J 0 bases; bases outside gene matches: 5. The CDR3 region has the DNA TGTGCCAGCAGCTCGGGACAGGGCTTTAGCACAGATACGCAGTATTTT. Translated, it gives CASSSGQGFSTDTQYF. Full variable domain (remainder filled in from reference TRBV7-8 and TRBJ2-3): GAGVSQSPRYKVAKRGQDVALRCDPISGHVSLFWYQQALGQGPEFLTYFQNEAQLDKSGLPSDRFFAERPEGSVSTLKIQRTQQEDSAVYLCASSSGQGFSTDTQYFGPGTRLTVL.

This chain uses TRBV20-1 with TRBJ1-5; D gene ambiguous. Between the trimmed V and J ends, which lost 3 bases and 7 bases, there was a span of 16 bases. Germline CDR1 and CDR2: DFQATT and SNEGSKA (reference sequence). The CDR3 runs to 14 residues. The CDR3, as DNA: TGCAGTGCTAGTGAGGGCTCAAAGATCCAGCCCCAGCATTTT. Its protein is CSASEGSKIQPQHF.

V usage is TRBV14 and J usage is TRBJ2-3; D remains unclear. V shed 1 base and J shed 4 bases, with 12 bases lying between them. Germline V gene sequence: CDR1 SGHDN, CDR2 FVKESK. This CDR3 contains 15 residues. CDR3 residues: CASSQVRSSADTQYF. As DNA, the CDR3 is TGTGCCAGCAGCCAAGTACGGAGCTCAGCAGATACGCAGTATTTT.

The chain has TRBV6-2 or TRBV6-3 and TRBJ2-3, with a possible D match to TRBD2 (5 bases). V gave up 3 bases and J gave up 4 bases, with 11 bases separating them. CDR3 length: 14 residues. Germline-derived CDR1 and CDR2 are MNHEY and SVGEGT. CDR3 DNA: TGTGCCAGCAGTTATCGTGGGAGCGCAGATACGCAGTATTTT. It codes for CASSYRGSADTQYF.